This TCR beta chain came from a study of neoadjuvant anti-PD-1 for oral cavity cancer. Study-level background: Non-progressing patients received a fourth nivolumab dose near day 43, then surgery on days 50-56.

Note on this clone: Antigen specificity is unknown.

Findings of the study overall: Only a few patients per response group were TCR-analyzed; validation needed. Pretreatment Treg/Th17 ratio correlated inversely with post-treatment tumor clonality.

Described time point: after neoadjuvant nivolumab, at surgical resection. The patients had HPV-negative, locally advanced oral cavity squamous cell carcinoma. Clones were read by immunoSEQ multiplex PCR, and TCRdb kept only the in-frame ones, dropping some. The table lists about 14,000 clones, around 76% of them singletons. This CDR3 spans 13 amino acids. Trimming shortened V by 5 bases and J by 1 base, and 9 bases separated the two germline ends. From germline, CDR1 is SGHKS and CDR2 YYEKEE (reference sequence). This chain uses TRBV5-5 with TRBJ1-2, with TRBD1 as a possible D gene (6 bases). The sequence was collected from a person between 40 and 85 years old with oral cavity squamous cell carcinoma. The material sequenced was PBMCs, taken after nivolumab (anti-PD-1) treatment. The CDR3 bases are TGTGCCAGCAGGCGGACAGATAACTATGGCTACACCTTC. Translating it yields CASRRTDNYGYTF.